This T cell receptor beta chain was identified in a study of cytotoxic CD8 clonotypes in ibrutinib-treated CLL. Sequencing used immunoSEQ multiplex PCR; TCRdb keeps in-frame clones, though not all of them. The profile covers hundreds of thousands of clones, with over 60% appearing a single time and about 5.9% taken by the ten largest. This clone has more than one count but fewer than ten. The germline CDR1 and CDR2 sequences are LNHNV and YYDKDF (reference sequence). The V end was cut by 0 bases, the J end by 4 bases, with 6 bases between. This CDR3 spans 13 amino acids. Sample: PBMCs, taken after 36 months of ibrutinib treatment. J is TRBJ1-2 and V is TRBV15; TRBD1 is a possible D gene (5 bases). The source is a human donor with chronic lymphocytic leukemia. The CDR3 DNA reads TGTGCCACCAGCAGAGATGGGACCTATGGCTACACCTTC. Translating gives CATSRDGTYGYTF. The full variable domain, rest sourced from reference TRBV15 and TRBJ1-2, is DAMVIQNPRYQVTQFGKPVTLSCSQTLNHNVMYWYQQKSSQAPKLLFHYYDKDFNNEADTPDNFQSRRPNTSFCFLDIRSPGLGDTAMYLCATSRDGTYGYTFGSGTRLTVV.